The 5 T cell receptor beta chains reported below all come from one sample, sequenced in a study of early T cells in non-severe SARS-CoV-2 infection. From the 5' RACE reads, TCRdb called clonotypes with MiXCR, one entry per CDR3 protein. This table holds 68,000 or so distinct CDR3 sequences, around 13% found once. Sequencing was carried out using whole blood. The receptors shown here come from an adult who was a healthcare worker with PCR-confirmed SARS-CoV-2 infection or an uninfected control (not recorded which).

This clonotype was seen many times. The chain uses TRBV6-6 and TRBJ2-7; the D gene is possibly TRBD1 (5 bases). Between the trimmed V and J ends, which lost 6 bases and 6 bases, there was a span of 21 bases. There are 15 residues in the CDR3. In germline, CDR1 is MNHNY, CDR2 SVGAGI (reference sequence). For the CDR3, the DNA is TGTGCCAGCAGGGCCGTCACCGGGCAGGGAATCGAGCAGTACTTC. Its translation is CASRAVTGQGIEQYF.

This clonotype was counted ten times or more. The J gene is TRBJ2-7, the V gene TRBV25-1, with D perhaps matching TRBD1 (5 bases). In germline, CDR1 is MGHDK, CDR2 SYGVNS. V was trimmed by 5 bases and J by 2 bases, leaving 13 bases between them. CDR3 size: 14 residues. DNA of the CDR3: TGTGCCAGCAGTTTGCAGGGTAGGACCTACGAGCAGTACTTC. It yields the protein CASSLQGRTYEQYF.

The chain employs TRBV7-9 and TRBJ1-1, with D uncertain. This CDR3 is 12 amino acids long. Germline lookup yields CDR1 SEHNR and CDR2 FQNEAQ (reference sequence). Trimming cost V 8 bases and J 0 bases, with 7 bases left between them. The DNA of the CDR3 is TGTGCCAGCCATACCGTGAACACTGAAGCTTTCTTT. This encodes CASHTVNTEAFF. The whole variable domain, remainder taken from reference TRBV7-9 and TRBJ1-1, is DTGVSQNPRHKITKRGQNVTFRCDPISEHNRLYWYRQTLGQGPEFLTYFQNEAQLEKSRLLSDRFSAERPKGSFSTLEIQRTEQGDSAMYLCASHTVNTEAFFGQGTRLTVV.

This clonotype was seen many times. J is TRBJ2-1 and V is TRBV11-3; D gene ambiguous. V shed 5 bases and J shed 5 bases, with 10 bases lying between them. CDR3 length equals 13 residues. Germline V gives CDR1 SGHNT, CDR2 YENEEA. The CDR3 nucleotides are TGTGCCAGCAGCAAATCAACCCACAATGAGCAGTTCTTC. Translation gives CASSKSTHNEQFF.

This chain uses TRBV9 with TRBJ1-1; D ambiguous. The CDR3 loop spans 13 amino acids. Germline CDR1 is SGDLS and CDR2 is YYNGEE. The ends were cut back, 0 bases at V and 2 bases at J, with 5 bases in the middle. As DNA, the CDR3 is TGTGCCAGCAGCGTAGTCACCAACACTGAAGCTTTCTTT. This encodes CASSVVTNTEAFF.